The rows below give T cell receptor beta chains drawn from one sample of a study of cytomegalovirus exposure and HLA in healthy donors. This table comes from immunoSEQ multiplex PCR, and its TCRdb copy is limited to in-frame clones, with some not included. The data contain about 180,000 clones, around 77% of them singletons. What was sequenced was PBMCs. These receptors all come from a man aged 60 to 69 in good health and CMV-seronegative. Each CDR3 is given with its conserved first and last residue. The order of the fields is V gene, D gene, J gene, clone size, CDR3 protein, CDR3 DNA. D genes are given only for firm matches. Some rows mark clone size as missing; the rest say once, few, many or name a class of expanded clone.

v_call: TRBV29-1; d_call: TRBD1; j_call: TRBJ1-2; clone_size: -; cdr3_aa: CSAVTGVDGYTF; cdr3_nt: TGCAGCGCCGTGACAGGGGTAGATGGCTACACCTTC
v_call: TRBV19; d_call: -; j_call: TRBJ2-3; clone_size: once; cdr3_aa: CASSNAGNAYTDTQYF; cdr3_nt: TGTGCCAGTTCGAACGCAGGAAATGCTTACACAGATACGCAGTATTTT
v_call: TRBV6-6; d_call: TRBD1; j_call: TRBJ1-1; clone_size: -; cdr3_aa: CASNIAGGTAEAFF; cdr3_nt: TGTGCCAGCAACATCGCAGGGGGCACGGCTGAAGCTTTCTTT
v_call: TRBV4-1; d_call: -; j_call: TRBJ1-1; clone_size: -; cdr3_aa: CASSQDLGLNTEAFF; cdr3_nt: TGCGCCAGCAGCCAAGATTTGGGGCTGAACACTGAAGCTTTCTTT
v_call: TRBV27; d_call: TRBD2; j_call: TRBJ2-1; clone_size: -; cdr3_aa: CASSSGTSHSEQFF; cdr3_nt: TGTGCCAGCAGTTCCGGGACTAGCCATAGTGAGCAGTTCTTC
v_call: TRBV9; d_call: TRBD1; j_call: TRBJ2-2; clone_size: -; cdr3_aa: CASSATGGYVGELFF; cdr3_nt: TGTGCCAGCAGCGCGACAGGGGGCTACGTCGGGGAGCTGTTTTTT
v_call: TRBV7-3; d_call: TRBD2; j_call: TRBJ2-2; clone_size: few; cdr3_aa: CASSPGVAGGPGELFF; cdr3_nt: TGTGCCAGCAGCCCCGGAGTAGCGGGAGGGCCCGGGGAGCTGTTTTTT
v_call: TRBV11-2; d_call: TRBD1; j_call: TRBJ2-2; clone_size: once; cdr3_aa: CASSLEPDRVNTGELFF; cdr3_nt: TGTGCCAGCAGCTTAGAACCTGACAGGGTGAACACCGGGGAGCTGTTTTTT
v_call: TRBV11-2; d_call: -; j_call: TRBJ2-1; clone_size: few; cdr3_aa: CASSLWSPENEQFF; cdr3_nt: TGTGCCAGCAGCTTATGGAGCCCCGAAAATGAGCAGTTCTTC
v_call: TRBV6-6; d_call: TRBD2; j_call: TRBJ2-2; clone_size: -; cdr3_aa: CASMGGWNTGELFF; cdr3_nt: TGTGCCAGCATGGGAGGGTGGAACACCGGGGAGCTGTTTTTT
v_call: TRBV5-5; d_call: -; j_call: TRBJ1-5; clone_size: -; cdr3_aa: CASSSEGVLQPQHF; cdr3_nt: TGTGCCAGCAGCTCCGAGGGGGTTCTGCAGCCCCAGCATTTT
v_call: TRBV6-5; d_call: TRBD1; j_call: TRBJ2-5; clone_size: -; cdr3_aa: CASTRQGAETQYF; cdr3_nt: TGTGCCAGTACCCGTCAGGGGGCTGAGACCCAGTACTTC
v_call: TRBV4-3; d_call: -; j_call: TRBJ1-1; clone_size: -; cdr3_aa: CASSHYRGVETEAFF; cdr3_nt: TGCGCCAGCAGCCACTACCGGGGGGTCGAGACTGAAGCTTTCTTT
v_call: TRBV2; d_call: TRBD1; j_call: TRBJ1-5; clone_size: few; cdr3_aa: CASTGTGVYSNQPQNF; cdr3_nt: TGTGCCAGCACGGGGACAGGAGTTTATAGCAATCAGCCCCAGAATTTT
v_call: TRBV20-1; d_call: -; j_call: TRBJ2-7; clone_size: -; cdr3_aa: CSARDPREQYF; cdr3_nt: TGCAGTGCTAGAGATCCTCGCGAGCAGTACTTC
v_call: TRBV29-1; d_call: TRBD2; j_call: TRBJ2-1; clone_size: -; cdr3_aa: CSVVSGSSYNEQFF; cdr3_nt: TGCAGCGTAGTGAGCGGGAGCTCCTACAATGAGCAGTTCTTC
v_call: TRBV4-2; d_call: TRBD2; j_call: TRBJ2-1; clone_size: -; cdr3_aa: CASSQEGTGGPGNEQFF; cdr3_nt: TGTGCCAGCAGCCAAGAGGGGACGGGGGGGCCGGGGAATGAGCAGTTCTTC
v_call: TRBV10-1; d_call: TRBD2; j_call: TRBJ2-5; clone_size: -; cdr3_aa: CASSDAGLAGETQYF; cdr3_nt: TGCGCCAGCAGTGACGCCGGACTAGCGGGGGAGACCCAGTACTTC
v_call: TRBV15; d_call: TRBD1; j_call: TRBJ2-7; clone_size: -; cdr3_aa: CATSRDRQGTYEQYF; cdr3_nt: TGTGCCACCAGCAGAGACCGACAGGGAACCTACGAGCAGTACTTC
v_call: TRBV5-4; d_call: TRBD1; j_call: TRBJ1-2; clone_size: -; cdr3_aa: CASSEGTGVPRNYGYTF; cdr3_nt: TGTGCCAGCAGCGAAGGGACAGGGGTCCCGCGGAACTATGGCTACACCTTC
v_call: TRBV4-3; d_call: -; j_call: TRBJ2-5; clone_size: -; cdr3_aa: CASSQEGAGETQYF; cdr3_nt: TGCGCCAGCAGCCAAGAAGGGGCGGGGGAGACCCAGTACTTC
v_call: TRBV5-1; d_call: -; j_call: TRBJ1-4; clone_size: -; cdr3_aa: CASSPASGTNEKLFF; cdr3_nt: TGCGCCAGCAGCCCGGCCTCGGGAACTAATGAAAAACTGTTTTTT
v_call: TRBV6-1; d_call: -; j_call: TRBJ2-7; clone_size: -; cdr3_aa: CASSERPNEQYF; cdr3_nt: TGTGCCAGCAGTGAACGCCCTAACGAGCAGTACTTC
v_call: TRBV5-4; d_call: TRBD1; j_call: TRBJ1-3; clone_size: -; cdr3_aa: CASSLGAQGAGNTIYF; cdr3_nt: TGTGCCAGCAGCTTGGGGGCCCAGGGGGCTGGAAACACCATATATTTT
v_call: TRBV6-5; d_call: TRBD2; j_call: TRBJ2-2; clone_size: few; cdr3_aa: CASTRTSGNTGELFF; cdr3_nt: TGTGCCAGCACAAGGACTAGCGGGAACACCGGGGAGCTGTTTTTT
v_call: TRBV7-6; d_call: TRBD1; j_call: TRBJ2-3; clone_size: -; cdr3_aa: CASSSRGRTTDTQYF; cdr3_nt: TGTGCCAGCAGTTCCAGGGGGCGAACCACAGATACGCAGTATTTT
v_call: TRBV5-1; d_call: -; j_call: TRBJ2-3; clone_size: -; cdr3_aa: CASSYRGPIDTQYF; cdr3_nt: TGCGCCAGCAGCTATAGGGGCCCAATAGATACGCAGTATTTT
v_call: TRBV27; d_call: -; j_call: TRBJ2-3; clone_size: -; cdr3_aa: CASSTGLIGTGTDTQYF; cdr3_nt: TGTGCCAGCAGCACCGGTCTCATTGGGACTGGAACAGATACGCAGTATTTT
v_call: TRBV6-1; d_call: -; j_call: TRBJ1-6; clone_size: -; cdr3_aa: CASILGIRDSPLHF; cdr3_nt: TGTGCCAGCATTCTCGGGATTCGGGATTCACCCCTCCACTTT
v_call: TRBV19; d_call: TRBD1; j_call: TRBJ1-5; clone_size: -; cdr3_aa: CASSPGQGGTQHF; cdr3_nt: TGTGCCAGTAGTCCGGGACAGGGTGGGACCCAGCATTTT
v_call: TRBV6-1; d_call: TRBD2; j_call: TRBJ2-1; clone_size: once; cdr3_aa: CASSDQGLAYNEQFF; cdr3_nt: TGTGCCAGCAGTGATCAGGGACTAGCTTACAATGAGCAGTTCTTC
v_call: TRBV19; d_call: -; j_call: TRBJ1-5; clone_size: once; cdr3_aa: CASSKQGGSNQPQNF; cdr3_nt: TGTGCCAGTAGTAAGCAGGGAGGTAGCAATCAGCCCCAGAATTTT